A selection of T cell receptor beta chains follows, all from one sample in a study of blood T cell repertoires in COVID-19. TCRdb's table, derived via immunoSEQ multiplex PCR, lists solely in-frame clones and lacks some. The top ten hold about 2.6% of the sample, which has around 300,000 clones, 86% seen once. Sequencing was done on a sample of PBMCs or T cells enriched from blood (not recorded which). The receptors originated from a woman in her late teens or twenties who had recovered from COVID-19. CDR3s include the opening cysteine and the closing phenylalanine or tryptophan. The order of the fields is J gene, clone size, V gene, D gene, CDR3 protein, CDR3 DNA. The D gene is left open where the match is weak. Clone size appears in some rows only: once, few, many, or a class for an expanded clone.

TRBJ2-3 - TRBV12-3/TRBV12-4 - CASTLREVDTQYF TGTGCCAGCACTCTACGCGAAGTGGATACGCAGTATTTT
TRBJ1-3 - TRBV19 - CASSMEWHMAIYF TGTGCCAGTAGTATGGAGTGGCATATGGCCATATATTTT
TRBJ2-5 - TRBV27 - CASSLLGLNAGETQYF TGTGCCAGCAGTTTACTTGGACTGAACGCGGGAGAGACCCAGTACTTC
TRBJ1-1 - TRBV4-1 - CASSQWEGTTEAFF TGCGCCAGCAGCCAATGGGAGGGGACCACTGAAGCTTTCTTT
TRBJ1-5 - TRBV28 TRBD1 CASTPDRGRVGQPQHF TGTGCCAGCACCCCGGACAGGGGGCGAGTGGGTCAGCCCCAGCATTTT
TRBJ1-1 - TRBV11-3 - CASSSGHENTEAFF TGTGCCAGCAGCTCGGGACATGAGAACACTGAAGCTTTCTTT
TRBJ1-1 - TRBV19 TRBD1 CASSPTDRTIEAFF TGTGCCAGTAGTCCCACGGACAGGACGATTGAAGCTTTCTTT
TRBJ1-1 - TRBV14 - CASSQVRGSNTEAFF TGTGCCAGCAGCCAAGTCCGGGGATCGAACACTGAAGCTTTCTTT
TRBJ2-7 - TRBV7-9 TRBD2 CASSLGLAGGPKSEQYF TGTGCCAGCAGCTTGGGACTAGCGGGAGGGCCTAAATCCGAGCAGTACTTC
TRBJ1-1 - TRBV7-9 - CATTGDTISEAFF TGTGCCACGACCGGCGACACCATATCTGAAGCTTTCTTT
TRBJ2-1 - TRBV11-2 TRBD2 CASGQIRGKRGAYNEQFF TGTGCCAGCGGCCAAATCCGAGGAAAGCGGGGGGCTTACAATGAGCAGTTCTTC
TRBJ1-5 - TRBV5-5 - CASSLDSYNQPQHF TGTGCCAGCAGCTTGGACAGTTACAATCAGCCCCAGCATTTT
TRBJ2-1 - TRBV19 TRBD2 CASRLAGFNEQFF TGTGCCAGTCGACTAGCGGGATTCAATGAGCAGTTCTTC
TRBJ2-1 - TRBV9 TRBD2 CASSSLPGRVGQFF TGTGCCAGCAGCTCTCTCCCTGGGAGGGTTGGGCAGTTCTTC
TRBJ1-3 once TRBV7-2 - CASSQVEARSGNTIYF TGTGCCAGCAGCCAAGTTGAGGCCCGCTCTGGAAACACCATATATTTT
TRBJ1-3 - TRBV9 - CASSVAGADTIYF TGTGCCAGCAGCGTAGCAGGGGCTGACACCATATATTTT
TRBJ2-5 - TRBV7-7 TRBD1 CASSPRTGLLETQYF TGTGCCAGCAGCCCGCGGACAGGACTGTTAGAGACCCAGTACTTC
TRBJ2-7 - TRBV11-3 - CASSRDQGGMYEQYF TGTGCCAGCAGCAGAGACCAGGGGGGTATGTACGAGCAGTACTTC
TRBJ2-2 - TRBV5-1 TRBD1 CASSLVGRTGAGELFF TGCGCCAGCAGCTTGGTGGGACGTACAGGGGCCGGGGAGCTGTTTTTT
TRBJ2-1 - TRBV27 TRBD1 CASRQGQGVIGSYNEQFF TGTGCCAGCAGACAAGGACAGGGGGTAATTGGCTCCTACAATGAGCAGTTCTTC
TRBJ1-1 once TRBV4-3 - CASSQASGGYTEAFF TGCGCCAGCAGCCAAGCCAGCGGGGGATACACTGAAGCTTTCTTT
TRBJ1-6 - TRBV4-3 TRBD1 CASSQDPTGDSPLHF TGCGCCAGCAGCCAAGATCCAACAGGGGATTCACCCCTCCACTTT
TRBJ2-2 - TRBV4-3 - CASSARNTGELFF TGCGCCAGCAGCGCTAGAAACACCGGGGAGCTGTTTTTT
TRBJ1-2 - TRBV6-5 TRBD1 CASSSGQSAWDGYTF TGTGCCAGCAGTTCGGGACAGTCCGCTTGGGATGGCTACACCTTC
TRBJ1-5 - TRBV19 - CASSIGARGNQPQHF TGTGCCAGTAGTATAGGAGCTCGTGGTAATCAGCCCCAGCATTTT
TRBJ1-5 - TRBV2 - CASSEDLGWRNQPQHF TGTGCCAGCAGTGAAGATCTCGGGTGGCGGAATCAGCCCCAGCATTTT
TRBJ1-5 - TRBV6-5 - CASSYRDNNQPQHF TGTGCCAGCAGTTACCGGGACAACAATCAGCCCCAGCATTTT
TRBJ2-1 - TRBV6-6 - CASSNSGLDYNEQFF TGTGCCAGCAGTAACTCGGGACTTGACTACAATGAGCAGTTCTTC
TRBJ1-1 - TRBV2 TRBD1 CASSISLGQGWTEAFF TGTGCCAGCAGTATATCCTTAGGACAGGGATGGACTGAAGCTTTCTTT
TRBJ1-1 - TRBV5-8 TRBD1 CASSLGTQGWTEAFF TGTGCCAGCAGCTTGGGAACACAGGGGTGGACTGAAGCTTTCTTT
TRBJ2-5 - TRBV6-2/TRBV6-3 - CASSLQDGQETQYF TGTGCCAGCAGTTTACAGGACGGGCAAGAGACCCAGTACTTC
TRBJ2-7 few TRBV5-1 TRBD1 CASSPGQGAVEQYF TGCGCCAGCAGCCCGGGACAGGGGGCGGTCGAGCAGTACTTC
TRBJ1-1 few TRBV5-1 - CASSSGGDTEAFF TGCGCCAGCAGCTCCGGGGGGGACACTGAAGCTTTCTTT
TRBJ2-1 - TRBV6-1 - CASSDTGRDTAQFF TGTGCCAGCAGTGACACTGGCCGGGACACAGCGCAGTTCTTC
TRBJ1-6 - TRBV3-1/TRBV3-2 - CASSQMMRGGSPLHF TGTGCCAGCAGCCAAATGATGCGGGGTGGTTCACCCCTCCACTTT
TRBJ1-2 - TRBV3-1/TRBV3-2 TRBD1 CASSQGKGQGYGYTF TGTGCCAGCAGCCAAGGGAAGGGACAGGGCTATGGCTACACCTTC
TRBJ1-4 - TRBV7-9 - CASSQGGAPSPEKLFF TGTGCCAGCAGCCAAGGGGGGGCACCGAGTCCGGAAAAACTGTTTTTT
TRBJ2-7 - TRBV30 TRBD1 CAWSDLWDRGPYEQYF TGTGCCTGGAGTGATCTTTGGGACAGGGGACCCTACGAGCAGTACTTC
TRBJ1-1 few TRBV3-1/TRBV3-2 TRBD1 CASSHRLGQGNTEAFF TGTGCCAGCAGCCACCGTCTTGGACAGGGGAACACTGAAGCTTTCTTT
TRBJ2-7 - TRBV19 TRBD2 CASSIGTSEGSYEQYF TGTGCCAGTAGTATTGGGACTAGCGAAGGCTCCTACGAGCAGTACTTC
TRBJ2-7 - TRBV5-1 - CASSLQGTGTSHYEQYF TGCGCCAGCAGCTTACAGGGTACAGGGACCAGTCACTACGAGCAGTACTTC
TRBJ2-7 - TRBV5-6 - CASSPYREGNYEQYF TGTGCCAGCAGCCCGTACAGGGAAGGAAACTACGAGCAGTACTTC
TRBJ2-1 - TRBV6-6 TRBD1 CASSYRQGNEQFF TGTGCCAGCAGTTACAGACAGGGCAATGAGCAGTTCTTC
TRBJ1-5 - TRBV6-5 TRBD1 CASSTALDRDQPQHF TGTGCCAGCAGCACCGCCCTAGACAGGGACCAGCCCCAGCATTTT
TRBJ2-3 - TRBV2 TRBD2 CASREGAGGTDTQYF TGTGCCAGCAGGGAGGGAGCGGGAGGCACAGATACGCAGTATTTT
TRBJ2-3 - TRBV27 - CASSLSTSTDTQYF TGTGCCAGCAGTTTATCAACTAGCACAGATACGCAGTATTTT
TRBJ2-7 many TRBV19 - CASSPLTSNEQYF TGTGCCAGTAGCCCCCTTACTTCGAACGAGCAGTACTTC
TRBJ2-1 - TRBV10-3 TRBD1 CATRDREGNEQFF TGTGCCACCCGGGACAGGGAGGGGAATGAGCAGTTCTTC
TRBJ2-7 - TRBV7-2 - CASSWGHEYEQYF TGTGCCAGCAGCTGGGGACACGAGTACGAGCAGTACTTC
TRBJ2-1 - TRBV4-3 TRBD2 CASSLYGTSGGNEQFF TGCGCCAGCAGCCTATATGGGACTAGCGGGGGCAATGAGCAGTTCTTC
TRBJ1-2 - TRBV29-1 - CSVGGQGIYGYTF TGCAGCGTTGGGGGGCAGGGCATTTATGGCTACACCTTC
TRBJ2-5 - TRBV5-1 TRBD1 CASSLRYRGSRKETQYF TGCGCCAGCAGCTTGAGGTACAGGGGGTCACGTAAAGAGACCCAGTACTTC
TRBJ1-2 - TRBV6-5 - CASSRQANYGYTF TGTGCCAGCAGTCGCCAGGCTAACTATGGCTACACCTTC
TRBJ2-1 - TRBV7-3 - CASSLTLSSYNEQFF TGTGCCAGCAGCTTAACTCTGAGCTCCTACAATGAGCAGTTCTTC
TRBJ1-5 - TRBV6-2/TRBV6-3 - CASSYSLGGPRNSNQPQHF TGTGCCAGCAGTTACTCCTTGGGAGGTCCGCGTAATAGCAATCAGCCCCAGCATTTT
TRBJ2-7 - TRBV19 TRBD1 CASSDRGYYEQYF TGTGCCAGTAGCGACAGGGGATACTACGAGCAGTACTTC
TRBJ2-7 once TRBV5-1 - CASSLYFVSYEQYF TGCGCCAGCAGCTTATATTTCGTTTCCTACGAGCAGTACTTC